Included here is one TCR beta chain sequence, with context. No antigen is known for it. No much larger clonotype is one base removed from it; base qualities were not supplied. The CDR3 regions of human TCRbeta chains were analyzed by immunosequencing. The authors' pipeline ran thus. TCRs in the repertoires were compared against a reference library of SARS-CoV-2-specific TCRs that had been generated with the MIRA antigen-specificity platform. Breadth meant the fraction of unique TCRs that were SARS-CoV-2-associated, whereas depth meant the fraction of total T cells that were SARS-CoV-2-associated. Using the MIRA data, each spike-specific TCR was mapped to the spike region that the TCR reacts to and placed in a CD4 or CD8 class. Log10-transformed breadth and depth values were compared by one-way ANOVA with Sidak's multiple comparisons tests. In TCRdb, the immuneACCESS table is reduced to in-frame sequences with V and J assigned. These tables do not hold every clone; where another copy was compared, an unresolved V gene accounts for under half, and the others remain unexplained. For V, J and clone size, that table is used; D and trimming come from the DNA. The sample has approximately 150,000 clones on record, about 91% of them singletons. 1.5% to 2% of the sample rests with the top ten.

This specimen belongs to a study of T cell responses to AZD1222 COVID-19 vaccine (dated by TCRdb to the early 2020s). Study-level background: TCR sequencing was performed for over 230 trial participants, of whom 200 to 220 were given two doses of AZD1222 and some 26 were given two doses of MenACWY control vaccine. Trial participants were enrolled by age into 18-55, 56-69 and 70-plus year subgroups, with approximately 160, 26 and 62 TCR-sequenced participants respectively.

What the work shows at the level of the full study, not this receptor alone: Participants were mostly white British and included more females than males, and it was suggested by the authors that clonal diversity may have been underestimated. Conclusions about previously exposed vaccinees are limited, since just five or six AZD1222 recipients were seropositive for SARS-CoV-2 at baseline. A significant rise in spike-specific TCR breadth and depth was observed after two AZD1222 doses relative to day 0 and relative to MenACWY recipients. Nearly half of unique spike-specific TCRs reportedly recognized epitopes outside regions mutated in the B.1.351 and B.1.1.7 variants. No day 14 peak-response samples were available, so repertoires were characterized only after the peak T cell response. The 56-69-year group was small, and its depth increase did not reach significance, likely because of low power. The whole spike protein was spanned by vaccine-associated CD4 TCRs, and dominant responses were seen in regions 160-218 and 743-854.

This specimen's time point label, per the study, means: about 28 days (+/-7) after the second vaccine dose. AZD1222 recipients whose second dose came at about 4 weeks and those whose second dose came at about 12 weeks were combined into one group, since spike-specific TCR depth and breadth did not differ between the two schedules. Samples from vaccinated people were obtained from the UK trials COV001 and COV002, which included a single-blind randomized controlled phase 2/3 trial of AZD1222 (ChAdOx1 nCoV-19) in healthy adults. For TCRbeta chain sequencing, PBMC samples were collected from trial participants at day 0 and at day 28 after the second dose. Looking up the germline V gene yields CDR1 ENHRY and CDR2 SYGVKD. V has 0 bases trimmed and J has 6 bases trimmed; junction bases matching no gene number 7. The CDR3 goes from the cysteine to the phenylalanine over 15 residues. The CDR3 DNA has 45 bases and is translated from base 1.

The origin of this receptor is an adult who received the AZD1222 COVID-19 vaccine. The chain is encoded by TRBV10-3 joined to TRBJ1-1, and TRBD1 aligns with 7 junction nucleotides. The starting material was peripheral blood, obtained 28 days after the second AZD1222 dose. CDR3 loop: CAISESPGGVAEAFF. The sequenced DNA: TGTGCCATCAGTGAGTCGCCAGGGGGAGTTGCTGAAGCTTTCTTT.